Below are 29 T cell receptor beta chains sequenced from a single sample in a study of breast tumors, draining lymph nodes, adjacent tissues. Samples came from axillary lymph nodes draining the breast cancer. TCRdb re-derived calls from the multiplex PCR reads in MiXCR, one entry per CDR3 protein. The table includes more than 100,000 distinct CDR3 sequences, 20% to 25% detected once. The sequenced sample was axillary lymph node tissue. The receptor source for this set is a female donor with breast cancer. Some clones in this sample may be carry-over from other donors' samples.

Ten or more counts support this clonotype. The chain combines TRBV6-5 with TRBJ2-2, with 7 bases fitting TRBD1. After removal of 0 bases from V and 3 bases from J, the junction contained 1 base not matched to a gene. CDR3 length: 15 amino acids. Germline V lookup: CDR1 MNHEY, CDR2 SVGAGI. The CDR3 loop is CASSYSDRDTGELFF. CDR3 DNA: TGTGCCAGCAGTTACTCTGACAGGGACACCGGGGAGCTGTTTTTT.

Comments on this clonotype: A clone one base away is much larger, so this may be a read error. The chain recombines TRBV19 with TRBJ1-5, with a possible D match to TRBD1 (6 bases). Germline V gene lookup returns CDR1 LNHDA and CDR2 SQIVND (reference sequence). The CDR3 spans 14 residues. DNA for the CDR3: TGTGCCAGTACCCTGTTGGGGGCGGATCAGCTCCAGCATTTT. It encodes CASTLLGADQLQHF.

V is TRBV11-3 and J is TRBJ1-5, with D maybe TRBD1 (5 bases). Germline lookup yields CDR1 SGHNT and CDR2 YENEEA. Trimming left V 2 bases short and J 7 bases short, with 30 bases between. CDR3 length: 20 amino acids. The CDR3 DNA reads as TGTGCCAGCAGCTTATCCCTCAAGGTCACGACAGAGGGCGTTCGGCAGCCCCAGCATTTT. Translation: CASSLSLKVTTEGVRQPQHF.

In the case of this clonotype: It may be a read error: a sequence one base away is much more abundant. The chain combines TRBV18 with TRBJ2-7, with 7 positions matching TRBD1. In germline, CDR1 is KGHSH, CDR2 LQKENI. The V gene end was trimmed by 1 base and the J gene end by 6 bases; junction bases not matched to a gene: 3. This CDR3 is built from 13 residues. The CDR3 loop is CASSPQAGGEQYF. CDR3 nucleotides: TGTGCCAGCTCACCACAGGCAGGGGGCGAGCAGTACTTC.

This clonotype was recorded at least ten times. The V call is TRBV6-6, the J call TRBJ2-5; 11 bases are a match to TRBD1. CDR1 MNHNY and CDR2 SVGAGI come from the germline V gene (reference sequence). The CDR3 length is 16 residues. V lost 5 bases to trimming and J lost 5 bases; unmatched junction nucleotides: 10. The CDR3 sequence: CASSRRTGGLGETQYF. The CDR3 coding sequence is TGTGCCAGCAGTAGGAGGACAGGGGGCTTGGGGGAGACCCAGTACTTC.

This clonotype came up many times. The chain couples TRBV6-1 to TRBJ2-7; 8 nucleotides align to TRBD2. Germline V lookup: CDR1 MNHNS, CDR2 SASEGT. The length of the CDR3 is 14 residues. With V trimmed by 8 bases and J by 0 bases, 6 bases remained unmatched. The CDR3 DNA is TGTGCCAGCTCTATTAGCGGGACCTCCTACGAGCAGTACTTC. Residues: CASSISGTSYEQYF.

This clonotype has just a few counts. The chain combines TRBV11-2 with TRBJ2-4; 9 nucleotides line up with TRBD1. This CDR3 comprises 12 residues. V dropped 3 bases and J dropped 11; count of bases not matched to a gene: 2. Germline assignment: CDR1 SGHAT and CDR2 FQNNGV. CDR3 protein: CASSFGDRVQYF. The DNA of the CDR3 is TGTGCCAGCAGCTTTGGGGACAGGGTTCAGTACTTC.

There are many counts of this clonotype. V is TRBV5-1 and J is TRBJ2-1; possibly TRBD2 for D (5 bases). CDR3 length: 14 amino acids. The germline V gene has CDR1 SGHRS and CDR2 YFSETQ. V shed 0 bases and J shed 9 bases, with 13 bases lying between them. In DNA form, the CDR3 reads TGCGCCAGCAGCTTGGAGGCGAGGGCGGGTGAGCAGTTCTTC. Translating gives CASSLEARAGEQFF.

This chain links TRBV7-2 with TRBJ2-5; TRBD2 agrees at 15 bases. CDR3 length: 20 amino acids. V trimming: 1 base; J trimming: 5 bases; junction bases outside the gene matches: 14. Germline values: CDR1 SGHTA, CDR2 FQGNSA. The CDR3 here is CASSLEGGLAGGRVRETQYF. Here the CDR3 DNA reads TGTGCCAGCAGCTTAGAGGGGGGACTAGCGGGAGGAAGGGTTCGGGAGACCCAGTACTTC.

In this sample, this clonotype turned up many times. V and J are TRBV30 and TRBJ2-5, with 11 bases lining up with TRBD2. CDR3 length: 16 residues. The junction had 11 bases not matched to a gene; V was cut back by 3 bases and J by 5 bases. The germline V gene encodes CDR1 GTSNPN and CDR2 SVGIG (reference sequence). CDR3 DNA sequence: TGTGCCTGGAGCGCGGAGGGGCTAGCGGGAGGCGAGACCCAGTACTTC. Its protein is CAWSAEGLAGGETQYF. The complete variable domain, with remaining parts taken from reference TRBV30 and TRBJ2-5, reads SQTIHQWPATLVQPVGSPLSLECTVEGTSNPNLYWYRQAAGRGLQLLFYSVGIGQISSEVPQNLSASRPQDRQFILSSKKLLLSDSGFYLCAWSAEGLAGGETQYFGPGTRLLVL.

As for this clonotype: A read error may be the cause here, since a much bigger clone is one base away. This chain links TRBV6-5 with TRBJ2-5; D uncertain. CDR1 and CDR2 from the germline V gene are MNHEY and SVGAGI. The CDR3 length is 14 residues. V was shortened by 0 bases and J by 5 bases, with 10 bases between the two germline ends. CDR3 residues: CASSYSQGLETQYF. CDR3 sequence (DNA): TGTGCCAGCAGTTACTCCCAAGGGTTGGAGACCCAGTACTTC.

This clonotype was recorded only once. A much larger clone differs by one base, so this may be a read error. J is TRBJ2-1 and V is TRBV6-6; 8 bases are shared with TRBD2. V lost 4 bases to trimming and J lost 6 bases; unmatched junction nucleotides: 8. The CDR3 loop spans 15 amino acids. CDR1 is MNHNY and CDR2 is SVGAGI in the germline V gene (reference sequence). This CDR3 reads CASSLASGFPNEQFF. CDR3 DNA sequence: TGTGCCAGCAGTTTGGCTAGCGGGTTTCCCAATGAGCAGTTCTTC.

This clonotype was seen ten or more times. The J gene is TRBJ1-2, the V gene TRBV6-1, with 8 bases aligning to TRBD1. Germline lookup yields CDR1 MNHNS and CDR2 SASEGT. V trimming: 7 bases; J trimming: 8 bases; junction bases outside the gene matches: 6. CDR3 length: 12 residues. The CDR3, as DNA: TGTGCCAGCATGGACAGGGTTGGAGGCTACACCTTC. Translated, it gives CASMDRVGGYTF.

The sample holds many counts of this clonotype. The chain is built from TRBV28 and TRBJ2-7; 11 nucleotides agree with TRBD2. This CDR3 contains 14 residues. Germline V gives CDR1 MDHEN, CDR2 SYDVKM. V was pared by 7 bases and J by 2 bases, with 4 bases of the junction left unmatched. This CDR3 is CASTLGLAAYEQYF. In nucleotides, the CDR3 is TGTGCCAGCACATTGGGACTAGCGGCCTACGAGCAGTACTTC.

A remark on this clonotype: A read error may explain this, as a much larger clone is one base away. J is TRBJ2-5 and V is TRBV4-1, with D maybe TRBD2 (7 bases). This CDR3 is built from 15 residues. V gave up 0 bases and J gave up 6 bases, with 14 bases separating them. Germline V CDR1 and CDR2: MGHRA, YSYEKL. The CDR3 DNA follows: TGCGCCAGCAGCCAAGATGGGGGGGGGCCTCAGACCCAGTACTTC. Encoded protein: CASSQDGGGPQTQYF.

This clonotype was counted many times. Here the CDR3 DNA reads TGTGCCAGCAAATCGGACAGAACTTATCAGCCCCAGCATTTT. This sequence encodes CASKSDRTYQPQHF. The chain carries TRBV6-5 and TRBJ1-5, with D maybe TRBD1 (6 bases). The V end was cut by 7 bases, the J end by 5 bases, with 15 bases between. Per the germline V gene, CDR1 is MNHEY and CDR2 is SVGAGI. The CDR3 loop spans 14 amino acids.

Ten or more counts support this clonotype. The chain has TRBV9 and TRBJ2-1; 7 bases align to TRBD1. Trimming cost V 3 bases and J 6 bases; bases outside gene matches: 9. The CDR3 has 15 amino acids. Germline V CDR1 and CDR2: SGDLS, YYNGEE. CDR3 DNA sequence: TGTGCCAGCAGCGGACAGGGAACCAACCTCAATGAGCAGTTCTTC. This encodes CASSGQGTNLNEQFF.

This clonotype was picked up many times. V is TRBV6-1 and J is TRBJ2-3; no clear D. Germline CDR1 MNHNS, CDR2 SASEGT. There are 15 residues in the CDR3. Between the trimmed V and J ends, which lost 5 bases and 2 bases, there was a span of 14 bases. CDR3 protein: CASSSSGFPTDTQYF. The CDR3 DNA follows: TGTGCCAGCAGTTCCTCGGGTTTCCCCACAGATACGCAGTATTTT.

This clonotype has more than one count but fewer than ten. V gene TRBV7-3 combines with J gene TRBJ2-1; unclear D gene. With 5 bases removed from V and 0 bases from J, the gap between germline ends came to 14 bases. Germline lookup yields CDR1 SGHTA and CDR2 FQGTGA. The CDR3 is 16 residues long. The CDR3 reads CASSPLTASSYNEQFF. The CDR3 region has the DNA TGTGCCAGCAGCCCCCTGACCGCGAGCTCCTACAATGAGCAGTTCTTC.

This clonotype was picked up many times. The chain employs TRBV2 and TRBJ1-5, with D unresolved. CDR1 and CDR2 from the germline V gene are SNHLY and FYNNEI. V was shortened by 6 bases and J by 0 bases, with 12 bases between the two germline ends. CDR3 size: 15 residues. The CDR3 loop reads CASRGLGNSNQPQHF. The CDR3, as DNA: TGTGCCAGCAGGGGCCTTGGAAATAGCAATCAGCCCCAGCATTTT. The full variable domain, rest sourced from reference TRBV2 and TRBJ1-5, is EPEVTQTPSHQVTQMGQEVILRCVPISNHLYFYWYRQILGQKVEFLVSFYNNEISEKSEIFDDQFSVERPDGSNFTLKIRSTKLEDSAMYFCASRGLGNSNQPQHFGDGTRLSIL.

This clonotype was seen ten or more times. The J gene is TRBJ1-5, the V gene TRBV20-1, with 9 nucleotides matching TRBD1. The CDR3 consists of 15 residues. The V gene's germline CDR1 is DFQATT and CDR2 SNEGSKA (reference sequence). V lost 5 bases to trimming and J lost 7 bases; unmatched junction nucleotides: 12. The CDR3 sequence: CSAVTGTGSRQPQHF. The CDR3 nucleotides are TGCAGTGCTGTCACCGGGACAGGGAGCAGGCAGCCCCAGCATTTT.

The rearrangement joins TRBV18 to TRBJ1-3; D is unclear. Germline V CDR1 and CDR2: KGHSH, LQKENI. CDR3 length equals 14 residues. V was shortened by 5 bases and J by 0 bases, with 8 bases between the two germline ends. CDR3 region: CASSEGSSGNTIYF. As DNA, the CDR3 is TGTGCCAGCTCAGAAGGTTCCTCTGGAAACACCATATATTTT.

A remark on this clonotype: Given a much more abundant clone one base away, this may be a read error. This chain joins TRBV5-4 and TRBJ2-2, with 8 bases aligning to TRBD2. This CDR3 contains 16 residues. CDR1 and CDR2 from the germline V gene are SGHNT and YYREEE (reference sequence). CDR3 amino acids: CAGSLGLAGNTGELFF. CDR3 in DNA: TGTGCCGGCAGCTTAGGGCTAGCGGGGAACACCGGGGAGCTGTTTTTT.

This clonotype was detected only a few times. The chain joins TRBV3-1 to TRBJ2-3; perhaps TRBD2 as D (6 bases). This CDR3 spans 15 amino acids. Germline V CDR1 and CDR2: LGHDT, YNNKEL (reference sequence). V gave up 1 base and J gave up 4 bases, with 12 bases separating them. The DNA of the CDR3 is TGTGCCAGCAGCCAAGGTGTCGGGAGTTCAGATACGCAGTATTTT. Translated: CASSQGVGSSDTQYF.

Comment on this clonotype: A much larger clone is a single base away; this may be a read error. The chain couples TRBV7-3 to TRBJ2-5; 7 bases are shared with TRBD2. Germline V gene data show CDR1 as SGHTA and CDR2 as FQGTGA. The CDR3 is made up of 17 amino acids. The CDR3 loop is CACSPGEGRAFQETQYF. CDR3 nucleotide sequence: TGTGCCTGCAGCCCGGGGGAGGGGCGGGCCTTCCAAGAGACCCAGTACTTC.

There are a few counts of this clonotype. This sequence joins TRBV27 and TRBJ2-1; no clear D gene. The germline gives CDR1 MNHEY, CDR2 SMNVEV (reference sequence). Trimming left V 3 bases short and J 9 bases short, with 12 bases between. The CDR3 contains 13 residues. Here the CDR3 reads CASSFSPDGEQFF. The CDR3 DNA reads TGTGCCAGCAGTTTTTCCCCAGACGGTGAGCAGTTCTTC.

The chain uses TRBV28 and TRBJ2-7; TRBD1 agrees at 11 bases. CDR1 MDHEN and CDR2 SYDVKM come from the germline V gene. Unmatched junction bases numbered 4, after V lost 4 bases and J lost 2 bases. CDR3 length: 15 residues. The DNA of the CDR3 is TGTGCCAGCAGTTCCGGGACAGGGGGGGCCTACGAGCAGTACTTC. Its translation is CASSSGTGGAYEQYF.

CDR3 region: CASSRGQTNSIQYF. CDR3 DNA: TGTGCCAGCAGTAGGGGCCAGACAAACAGCATTCAGTACTTC. The gene calls are TRBV6-5 and TRBJ2-4; possible D gene TRBD1, 5 bases. Germline-derived CDR1 and CDR2 are MNHEY and SVGAGI. Trimming left V 5 bases short and J 9 bases short, with 17 bases between. The CDR3 totals 14 residues.

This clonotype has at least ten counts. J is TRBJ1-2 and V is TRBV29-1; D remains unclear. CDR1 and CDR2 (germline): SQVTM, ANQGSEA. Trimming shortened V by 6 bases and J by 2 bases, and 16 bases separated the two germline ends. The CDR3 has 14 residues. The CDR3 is CSVPSEGANYGYTF. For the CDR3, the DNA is TGCAGCGTCCCTTCCGAGGGCGCCAACTATGGCTACACCTTC.